This is a list of T cell receptor beta chains from one sample in a study of cytomegalovirus exposure and HLA in healthy donors. Sequencing was performed with immunoSEQ multiplex PCR; in TCRdb, only in-frame clones are kept and a portion is missing. Of some 190,000 clones in the sample, 80% to 90% are singletons; the top ten hold approximately 1.8%. Input material: PBMCs. These receptors all stem from a man aged 40-50 years in good health and CMV-seropositive. The CDR3 runs from the conserved cysteine through the conserved F or W. D genes are given only for firm matches. Size is stated for part of the rows, as once, few or many counts, or as a class when the clone is expanded.

clone size	J gene	V gene	D gene	CDR3 protein	CDR3 DNA
NA	TRBJ2-1	TRBV7-9	TRBD1	CASSPWTGNVEQFF	TGTGCCAGCAGCCCCTGGACAGGGAACGTTGAGCAGTTCTTC
NA	TRBJ2-5	TRBV5-1	NA	CASSFTPLGFRETQYF	TGCGCCAGCAGCTTCACTCCCCTCGGTTTTCGGGAGACCCAGTACTTC
NA	TRBJ2-5	TRBV19	NA	CASSIAGVVETQYF	TGTGCCAGTAGTATAGCGGGAGTAGTTGAGACCCAGTACTTC
NA	TRBJ1-1	TRBV4-1	NA	CASSQDGWTRDTEAFF	TGCGCCAGCAGCCAAGATGGGTGGACTCGGGACACTGAAGCTTTCTTT
NA	TRBJ2-7	TRBV18	TRBD2	CASGAGGASYEQYF	TGTGCCAGCGGCGCCGGGGGGGCCTCCTACGAGCAGTACTTC
NA	TRBJ1-2	TRBV28	TRBD1	CASRTGSYGYTF	TGTGCCAGCAGGACAGGGTCCTATGGCTACACCTTC
few	TRBJ2-5	TRBV6-1	NA	CASSVSRGLGETQYF	TGTGCCAGCAGTGTATCACGGGGTCTGGGGGAGACCCAGTACTTC
few	TRBJ2-7	TRBV2	TRBD2	CASSRTSGSSYEQYF	TGTGCCAGCAGCCGGACTAGCGGGAGCTCCTACGAGCAGTACTTC
NA	TRBJ2-7	TRBV5-1	TRBD1	CASTDRGGIYEQYF	TGCGCCAGCACGGACAGGGGGGGAATCTACGAGCAGTACTTC
NA	TRBJ2-2	TRBV7-2	NA	CASSLVSNTGELFF	TGTGCCAGCAGCTTAGTATCGAACACCGGGGAGCTGTTTTTT
NA	TRBJ2-5	TRBV11-1	TRBD2	CASTISGIAETQYF	TGTGCCAGCACCATTAGCGGGATAGCGGAGACCCAGTACTTC
once	TRBJ1-1	TRBV5-1	NA	CASRILTGNTEAFF	TGCGCCAGCAGAATACTTACAGGGAACACTGAAGCTTTCTTT
NA	TRBJ1-2	TRBV2	NA	CASSESESPNYGYTF	TGTGCCAGCAGTGAGTCGGAGTCGCCCAACTATGGCTACACCTTC
NA	TRBJ2-7	TRBV21-1	NA	CASSTNSLRNEQYF	TGTGCCAGCAGCACAAATAGTTTGAGGAACGAGCAGTACTTC
NA	TRBJ2-1	TRBV11-3	NA	CASSPPTGNEQFF	TGTGCCAGCAGCCCACCGACAGGCAATGAGCAGTTCTTC
NA	TRBJ2-7	TRBV7-8	TRBD2	CASSLGLAGGENEQYF	TGTGCCAGCAGCTTAGGTCTAGCGGGAGGTGAAAACGAGCAGTACTTC
NA	TRBJ2-7	TRBV27	TRBD2	CASGLAGGASQQYF	TGTGCCAGCGGCTTAGCGGGAGGGGCGTCTCAGCAGTACTTC
NA	TRBJ2-5	TRBV5-1	TRBD1	CASSKDRPSQETQYF	TGCGCCAGCAGCAAGGACAGGCCCTCCCAAGAGACCCAGTACTTC
NA	TRBJ2-3	TRBV18	TRBD2	CASSAYTSGTDTQYF	TGTGCCAGCTCCGCCTATACTAGCGGCACAGATACGCAGTATTTT
once	TRBJ2-7	TRBV10-2	TRBD2	CATSGLFTWGF	TGCGCCACCTCGGGACTATTCACTTGGGGCTTC
NA	TRBJ2-1	TRBV6-4	TRBD2	CASRWREGGNGQFF	TGTGCCAGCAGATGGCGGGAGGGGGGCAATGGGCAGTTCTTC
NA	TRBJ2-3	TRBV9	NA	CASSVEGIRTDTQYF	TGTGCCAGCAGCGTTGAGGGAATTCGGACAGATACGCAGTATTTT
NA	TRBJ1-1	TRBV6-5	NA	CASSGLGNTEAFF	TGTGCCAGCAGCGGGTTGGGGAACACTGAAGCTTTCTTT
NA	TRBJ2-3	TRBV5-4	NA	CASSQQRPSTDTQYF	TGTGCCAGCAGCCAACAGCGGCCCTCCACAGATACGCAGTATTTT
NA	TRBJ2-2	TRBV6-1	NA	CASKKNGGELFF	TGTGCCAGCAAGAAGAACGGCGGGGAGCTGTTTTTT
once	TRBJ1-1	TRBV30	TRBD1	CAWRAGTVNTEAFF	TGTGCCTGGAGGGCCGGGACAGTGAACACTGAAGCTTTCTTT
NA	TRBJ2-7	TRBV4-1	TRBD1	CASSQDRGLGEQYF	TGCGCCAGCAGCCAAGACAGGGGGCTCGGCGAGCAGTACTTC
NA	TRBJ2-7	TRBV10-3	NA	CAIGSSATKKGLITYEQYF	TGTGCCATCGGATCTAGCGCAACTAAAAAGGGGCTGATAACCTACGAGCAGTACTTC
few	TRBJ2-3	TRBV10-3	TRBD1	CAISEAGTGEGSDTQYF	TGTGCCATCAGTGAAGCTGGTACAGGGGAAGGTTCAGATACGCAGTATTTT
NA	TRBJ2-7	TRBV28	NA	CASRGGGFKSSYEQYF	TGTGCCAGCAGGGGGGGTGGTTTTAAGAGCTCCTACGAGCAGTACTTC
once	TRBJ2-2	TRBV30	TRBD2	CAWSVSGLAGNTGELFF	TGTGCCTGGAGTGTCTCGGGACTAGCGGGGAACACCGGGGAGCTGTTTTTT
NA	TRBJ2-5	TRBV5-1	NA	CASSLFGSVPGQPFQETQYF	TGCGCCAGCAGCTTGTTTGGTTCGGTGCCGGGACAACCCTTCCAAGAGACCCAGTACTTC
NA	TRBJ2-3	TRBV7-2	TRBD2	CASSSYWASGLRDTQYF	TGTGCCAGCAGCTCGTATTGGGCTAGCGGTCTCCGGGATACGCAGTATTTT
NA	TRBJ2-7	TRBV5-6	TRBD1	CASSSPWTGNYEQYF	TGTGCCAGCAGCTCGCCTTGGACAGGGAACTACGAGCAGTACTTC
NA	TRBJ1-2	TRBV28	NA	CASSSTVSYGYTF	TGTGCCAGCAGTTCGACAGTTTCCTATGGCTACACCTTC